The 9 T cell receptor beta chains below come from one sample, sequenced in a study of T cell clonality in common variable immunodeficiency. Their cognate antigens are unknown. Findings and caveats of the study: Common variable immunodeficiency TCR beta sequences reportedly had fewer deletions and N-nucleotide insertions.

TCRdb keeps only in-frame clones here, not all; method: immunoSEQ multiplex PCR. This sample has about 32,000 clones, each found more than once. The sequencing input was peripheral blood mononuclear cells. Receptors were obtained from a human donor with common variable immunodeficiency.

This clone was observed at least ten times. From the germline J gene comes the end of the CDR3, since the read stops 3 residues before it. The genes are TRBV29-1 and TRBJ1-2, with a tentative D call TRBD1 (6 bases). The CDR3 sequence is 13 residues long. CDR1 and CDR2 (germline): SQVTM, ANQGSEA. The V end was cut by 1 base, the J end by 6 bases, with 12 bases between. The CDR3 sequence: CSVEVGGRNGYTF. The sequenced part of the CDR3 DNA is TGCAGCGTTGAAGTGGGGGGGCGCAATGGC.

At least ten counts were recorded for this clone. The sequenced fragment ends 3 residues before the CDR3 boundary, so the rest is inferred from the germline J gene. The V and J genes are TRBV29-1 and TRBJ1-1, with 8 bases identical to TRBD1. The length of the CDR3 is 14 residues. With V trimmed by 5 bases and J by 6 bases, 11 bases remained unmatched. The germline CDR1 and CDR2 sequences are SQVTM and ANQGSEA. Here the CDR3 reads CSVKTQQGGSEAFF. The CDR3 bases that were read are TGCAGCGTTAAAACACAACAGGGGGGATCTGAA.

This clone was seen only a few times. The read ends 3 residues before the CDR3 terminus; that terminus is restored from the germline J gene. The rearrangement uses TRBV18 and TRBJ1-1; D possibly corresponds to TRBD1 (5 bases). This CDR3 comprises 14 residues. The germline V gene has CDR1 KGHSH and CDR2 LQKENI. Incomplete CDR3 DNA: TGTGCCAGCTCGGGTTCGGGGGGAGCGTGGGAA. As protein: CASSGSGGAWE. The whole CDR3 protein is CASSGSGGAWEAFF. The whole variable domain, remainder taken from reference TRBV18 and TRBJ1-1, is NAGVMQNPRHLVRRRGQEARLRCSPMKGHSHVYWYRQLPEEGLKFMVYLQKENIIDESGMPKERFSAEFPKEGPSILRIQQVVRGDSAAYFCASSGSGGAWEAFFGQGTRLTVV.

This clone occurred a few times. The sequenced fragment ends 3 residues before the CDR3 boundary, so the rest is inferred from the germline J gene. The chain carries TRBV6-2 or TRBV6-3 and TRBJ1-2; D is ambiguous. CDR3 length: 11 amino acids. Germline V CDR1 and CDR2: MNHEY, SVGEGT. The V and J ends lost 4 bases and 4 bases respectively, with 4 bases between them. CDR3 DNA (partial): TGTGCCAGCAGTTTTAGCTATGGC. This codes for CASSFSYG. The CDR3 reads in full as CASSFSYGYTF.

There are a few counts of this clone. The read terminates 3 residues before the CDR3 end, so the remaining end is supplied by the germline J gene. This rearrangement joins TRBV30 to TRBJ1-2; D is unclear. The CDR3 consists of 15 residues. Trimming removed 4 bases at V and 4 bases at J, with 19 bases between. CDR1 and CDR2 (germline): GTSNPN, SVGIG (reference sequence). CDR3 residues: CAWNRPYAQSYGYTF. The sequenced CDR3 bases are TGTGCCTGGAATCGGCCATACGCACAGTCCTATGGC. Full variable domain (remainder filled in from reference TRBV30 and TRBJ1-2): SQTIHQWPATLVQPVGSPLSLECTVEGTSNPNLYWYRQAAGRGLQLLFYSVGIGQISSEVPQNLSASRPQDRQFILSSKKLLLSDSGFYLCAWNRPYAQSYGYTFGSGTRLTVV.

A few counts support this clone. The CDR3 end lies 3 residues beyond the end of the read and is filled in from the germline J gene. The rearrangement links TRBV13 to TRBJ2-7; 9 positions match TRBD2. Germline loops: CDR1 PRHDT, CDR2 FYEKMQ (reference sequence). The CDR3 runs to 17 residues. V shed 3 bases and J 1 base; nucleotides not matched to a gene: 10. CDR3 region: CASSFKRAGGRSYEQYF. CDR3 DNA (partial): TGTGCCAGCAGCTTTAAAAGAGCGGGGGGCAGATCCTACGAG.

This clone has at least ten counts. Coverage ceases 3 residues before the CDR3 finishes, and the germline J gene fills in the end. This chain joins TRBV5-1 and TRBJ1-1; maybe TRBD1 (5 bases). This CDR3 has 15 amino acids. In germline, CDR1 is SGHRS, CDR2 YFSETQ. The CDR3 sequence: CASSSDQGFMAEAFF. The covered CDR3 bases are TGCGCCAGCAGCTCGGACCAGGGCTTTATGGCGGAA.

This clone showed up many times. The CDR3 end is not reached by the read, which stops 3 residues before it; the germline J gene fills it in. The chain carries TRBV20-1 and TRBJ1-4; tentatively, D is TRBD1 (6 bases). The V and J ends lost 8 bases and 1 base respectively, with 11 bases between them. The CDR3 is made up of 13 amino acids. Per germline, CDR1 DFQATT and CDR2 SNEGSKA (reference sequence). The CDR3 loop reads CSSDRRTNEKLFF. Incomplete CDR3 DNA: TGCAGTTCCGACAGGAGAACTAATGAAAAA.

For this clone: The CDR3 end lies 3 residues beyond the end of the read and is filled in from the germline J gene. The V call is TRBV7-2, the J call TRBJ1-2, with D hard to call. V lost 4 bases, J lost 2 bases, and 5 bases lay in between. Germline assignment: CDR1 SGHTA and CDR2 FQGNSA. This CDR3 spans 12 amino acids. The CDR3 loop is CASSYGNYGYTF. The sequenced CDR3 bases are TGTGCCAGCAGCTACGGGAACTATGGC.